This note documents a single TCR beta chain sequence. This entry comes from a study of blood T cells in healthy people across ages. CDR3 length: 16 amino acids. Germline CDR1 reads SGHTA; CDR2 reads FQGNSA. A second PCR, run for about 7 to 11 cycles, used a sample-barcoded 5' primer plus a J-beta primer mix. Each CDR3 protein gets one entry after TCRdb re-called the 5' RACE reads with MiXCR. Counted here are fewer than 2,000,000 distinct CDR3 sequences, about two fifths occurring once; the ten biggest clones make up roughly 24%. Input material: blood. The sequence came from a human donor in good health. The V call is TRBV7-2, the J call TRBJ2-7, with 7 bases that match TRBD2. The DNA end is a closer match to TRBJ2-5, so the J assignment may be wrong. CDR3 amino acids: CASSLSAGLVRETQYF. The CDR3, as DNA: TGTGCCAGCAGCTTAAGTGCAGGACTAGTGAGGGAGACCCAGTACTTC.